This T cell receptor (beta chain) was documented in a study of shared clonotypes between healthy human individuals. Study conclusions and caveats: Some naive CD4 clonotypes, around 4.9%, turned up in common across a handful of donors.

Germline CDR1 and CDR2: ENHRY and SYGVKD. Trimming took 7 bases from V and 11 from J; bases not matched to a gene: 16. This CDR3 contains 14 residues. Points on this clone: What it binds is not known.

TCRdb keeps only in-frame clones here, not all; method: immunoSEQ multiplex PCR. The sample shows 850,000 to 1,200,000 clones, around 76% of them seen only once. The chain combines TRBV10-3 with TRBJ2-5, with 7 bases that match TRBD2. This sequence was found in a man aged 18 to 29 in good health. Sequenced sample: memory CD4+ T cells sorted from blood. The sample's subset: CD45RA-negative fraction. CDR3 DNA: TGTGCCATCAATGGGAGGGGCAGGGAGGCCCCTCAGTACTTC. Its protein is CAINGRGREAPQYF.